The 18 T cell receptor beta chains listed next were all sequenced from one sample in a study of blood T cell repertoires in COVID-19 (dated by TCRdb to about 2020). Libraries came from the immunoSEQ multiplex PCR assay. This is the immuneACCESS table as TCRdb keeps it, with only in-frame sequences that have V and J called. A part of the clones is gone; compared with another copy, unresolved V genes explain less than half, and the rest is unexplained. Here the sample has about 160,000 clones; about 87% occur a single time. The top ten clonotypes cover approximately 4.1% of the sample. Sequences were obtained from peripheral blood. These receptors were obtained from a woman in her sixties who had recovered from COVID-19.

The chain employs TRBV7-9 and TRBJ1-4; D possibly corresponds to TRBD1 (6 bases). Germline-derived CDR1 and CDR2 are SEHNR and FQNEAQ (reference sequence). V lost 0 bases and J 3 bases, leaving 14 bases between the germline ends. The CDR3 is made up of 17 amino acids. The CDR3 DNA is TGTGCCAGCAGCTTAGCGCGAGGGGGGGCGGCTAATGAAAAACTGTTTTTT. Translated, it gives CASSLARGGAANEKLFF.

The chain combines TRBV28 with TRBJ1-4; D is unresolved. Trimming stripped 4 bases from V and 0 bases from J, with 9 bases between. The length of the CDR3 is 15 residues. Germline V gene lookup returns CDR1 MDHEN and CDR2 SYDVKM. The CDR3 protein is CASSSLAATNEKLFF. The CDR3 DNA follows: TGTGCCAGCAGTTCCTTAGCTGCAACTAATGAAAAACTGTTTTTT.

V and J are TRBV10-2 and TRBJ2-1; 7 nucleotides align to TRBD2. The germline V gene encodes CDR1 WSHSY and CDR2 SAAADI. The CDR3 contains 15 residues. V lost 3 bases and J lost 5; bases outside the gene matches: 7. The DNA of the CDR3 is TGCGCCAGCAGTGAATACGGGGGGTATGACAATGAGCAGTTCTTC. Its translation: CASSEYGGYDNEQFF.

The chain carries TRBV6-5 and TRBJ2-1; 9 nucleotides agree with TRBD1. Germline V gene data show CDR1 as MNHEY and CDR2 as SVGAGI. The CDR3 loop spans 15 amino acids. Trimming took 6 bases from V and 5 from J; bases not matched to a gene: 8. The CDR3 sequence is CASRTQGALDNEQFF. For the CDR3, the DNA is TGTGCCAGCAGGACACAGGGGGCGCTAGACAATGAGCAGTTCTTC.

This sequence joins TRBV11-2 and TRBJ1-6, with TRBD1 matching over 7 bases. Germline assignment: CDR1 SGHAT and CDR2 FQNNGV. Trimming at V came to 10 bases and at J to 0 bases, leaving 3 bases not matched to a gene. This CDR3 has 14 residues. The CDR3, as DNA: TGTGCCACGGGACAGAGCTCCTATAATTCACCCCTCCACTTT. Translating it yields CATGQSSYNSPLHF.

This clone appeared once. This sequence joins TRBV2 and TRBJ2-7; D not resolved. The V end was cut by 5 bases, the J end by 2 bases, with 7 bases between. This CDR3 has 12 amino acids. The germline V gene encodes CDR1 SNHLY and CDR2 FYNNEI. The CDR3 spells CASSNPAYEQYF. CDR3 coding DNA: TGTGCCAGCAGTAACCCAGCCTACGAGCAGTACTTC.

V and J are TRBV11-2 and TRBJ2-1; perhaps TRBD2 as D (6 bases). CDR3 length: 15 amino acids. Trimming stripped 1 base from V and 6 bases from J, with 13 bases between. Germline CDR1 is SGHAT and CDR2 is FQNNGV. The CDR3 loop is CASSLVAGSRNEQFF. The CDR3 region has the DNA TGTGCCAGCAGCTTAGTCGCGGGGAGCCGCAATGAGCAGTTCTTC.

The chain is built from TRBV3-1 (or the pseudogene TRBV3-2) and TRBJ1-5; D not resolved. The V gene lost 0 bases and the J gene lost 9 bases, with 9 bases spanning the gap. Germline V gene data show CDR1 as LGHDT and CDR2 as YNNKEL (reference sequence). CDR3 length: 13 residues. The CDR3 DNA is TGTGCCAGCAGCCAAGATAGGAGTTCGCCCCAGCATTTT. It is translated as CASSQDRSSPQHF.

This clone appeared a single time. The chain carries TRBV3-1 (or the pseudogene TRBV3-2) and TRBJ2-5; tentative D call: TRBD2 (6 bases). The germline V gene encodes CDR1 LGHDT and CDR2 YNNKEL (reference sequence). The CDR3 consists of 13 residues. Trimming shortened V by 0 bases and J by 7 bases, and 9 bases separated the two germline ends. The CDR3 DNA reads TGTGCCAGCAGCCAAGATATCGGGGGGACCCAGTACTTC. It encodes CASSQDIGGTQYF.

The rearrangement joins TRBV11-2 to TRBJ2-7; D gene uncertain. With 0 bases removed from V and 5 bases from J, the gap between germline ends came to 8 bases. Germline loops: CDR1 SGHAT, CDR2 FQNNGV. The CDR3 contains 13 residues. The CDR3 region is CASSLDQVNEQYF. CDR3 in DNA: TGTGCCAGCAGCTTAGATCAGGTAAACGAGCAGTACTTC.

The chain employs TRBV24-1 and TRBJ2-5; 8 nucleotides line up with TRBD1. The germline gives CDR1 KGHDR, CDR2 SFDVKD. The length of the CDR3 is 14 residues. V shed 7 bases and J 7 bases; nucleotides not matched to a gene: 10. The DNA for the CDR3 is TGTGCCACCAGCCCGGGACAGGCACCATGGACCCAGTACTTC. It is translated as CATSPGQAPWTQYF.

The chain joins TRBV5-1 to TRBJ1-1; 7 nucleotides agree with TRBD1. From germline, CDR1 is SGHRS and CDR2 YFSETQ. The J segment lost 5 bases and the V segment lost 4 bases, leaving 11 bases of the junction unmatched. The CDR3 extends over 15 amino acids. The DNA of the CDR3 is TGCGCCAGCAGCGCTATATCTAGCAGGGGGACTGAAGCTTTCTTT. This encodes CASSAISSRGTEAFF.

The CDR3 here is CASSLTGTGGLGYTF. The CDR3 DNA sequence: TGCGCCAGCAGCTTAACCGGGACAGGGGGCTTAGGCTACACCTTC. The chain employs TRBV5-1 and TRBJ1-2; 12 bases align to TRBD1. This CDR3 contains 15 residues. V shed 2 bases and J 8 bases; nucleotides not matched to a gene: 7. The germline V gene encodes CDR1 SGHRS and CDR2 YFSETQ.

As to this clone: Within the sample, other DNA sequences also encode this same CDR3. This chain uses TRBV28 with TRBJ1-1; 8 bases fit TRBD1. V trimming: 2 bases; J trimming: 1 base; junction bases outside the gene matches: 3. The germline CDR1 and CDR2 sequences are MDHEN and SYDVKM. The CDR3 runs to 15 residues. CDR3 in amino acids: CASSLPGTGNTEAFF. DNA for the CDR3: TGTGCCAGCAGTTTACCCGGGACAGGGAACACTGAAGCTTTCTTT.

The V call is TRBV7-8, the J call TRBJ1-5; 8 bases agree with TRBD1. The CDR3 has 20 amino acids. Germline V lookup: CDR1 SGHVS, CDR2 FQNEAQ. V shed 4 bases and J 0 bases; nucleotides not matched to a gene: 17. The CDR3 spells CASSSSRVQGARYSNQPQHF. The CDR3 DNA is TGTGCCAGCAGCTCAAGTAGGGTGCAGGGGGCCCGTTATAGCAATCAGCCCCAGCATTTT. The full variable domain, rest sourced from reference TRBV7-8 and TRBJ1-5, is GAGVSQSPRYKVAKRGQDVALRCDPISGHVSLFWYQQALGQGPEFLTYFQNEAQLDKSGLPSDRFFAERPEGSVSTLKIQRTQQEDSAVYLCASSSSRVQGARYSNQPQHFGDGTRLSIL.

V usage is TRBV6-5 and J usage is TRBJ2-2; D is uncertain. The germline CDR1 and CDR2 sequences are MNHEY and SVGAGI. The V end was cut by 4 bases, the J end by 6 bases, with 6 bases between. This CDR3 spans 12 amino acids. The CDR3: CASSSVAGELFF. CDR3 in DNA: TGTGCCAGCAGTTCGGTGGCCGGGGAGCTGTTTTTT.

V is TRBV2 and J is TRBJ1-6, with a tentative D call TRBD1 (6 bases). Trimming shortened V by 8 bases and J by 3 bases, and 14 bases separated the two germline ends. The V gene's germline CDR1 is SNHLY and CDR2 FYNNEI. CDR3 length: 15 residues. The DNA of the CDR3 is TGTGCCAGCCGAGGAGGACAGAACTATAATTCACCCCTCCACTTT. It translates to CASRGGQNYNSPLHF. Together with reference TRBV2 and TRBJ1-6, the CDR3 gives the full variable domain: EPEVTQTPSHQVTQMGQEVILRCVPISNHLYFYWYRQILGQKVEFLVSFYNNEISEKSEIFDDQFSVERPDGSNFTLKIRSTKLEDSAMYFCASRGGQNYNSPLHFGNGTRLTVT.

J is TRBJ2-2 and V is TRBV2, with 12 bases that match TRBD1. The CDR3 totals 14 residues. Germline values: CDR1 SNHLY, CDR2 FYNNEI. With 10 bases clipped from V and 7 bases from J, the junction kept 7 bases outside the gene matches. The CDR3 here is CATGTGGAYGELFF. DNA of the CDR3: TGTGCCACGGGGACAGGGGGCGCGTACGGGGAGCTGTTTTTT. Full variable domain (missing parts from reference TRBV2 and TRBJ2-2): EPEVTQTPSHQVTQMGQEVILRCVPISNHLYFYWYRQILGQKVEFLVSFYNNEISEKSEIFDDQFSVERPDGSNFTLKIRSTKLEDSAMYFCATGTGGAYGELFFGEGSRLTVL.